This is a list of T cell receptor beta chains from one sample in a study of shared clonotypes between healthy human individuals. TCRdb's table, derived via immunoSEQ multiplex PCR, lists solely in-frame clones and lacks some. The sample yields approximately 530,000 clones, 90% to 96% seen once. The sequenced sample was naive CD4+ T cells sorted from blood. The receptors stem from a woman in her twenties or thirties in good health. Each CDR3 is given with its conserved first and last residue. Fields, in order: CDR3 length, J gene, V gene, clone size, D gene, CDR3 protein, CDR3 DNA. D genes are given only for firm matches. The size of a clone is reported for some rows only, either as once, few or many, or as a class for expanded clones.

11 | TRBJ2-1 | TRBV7-2 | NA | NA | CASSQVNEQFF | TGTGCCAGCAGCCAAGTAAATGAGCAGTTCTTC
16 | TRBJ2-5 | TRBV28 | NA | TRBD2 | CASSSPGLAGRETQYF | TGTGCCAGCAGTTCACCGGGACTAGCGGGGCGAGAGACCCAGTACTTC
14 | TRBJ1-5 | TRBV2 | NA | NA | CASSENGGRQPQHF | TGTGCCAGCAGTGAAAATGGGGGAAGGCAGCCCCAGCATTTT
17 | TRBJ1-4 | TRBV7-9 | NA | TRBD1 | CASSLGRGAATNEKLFF | TGTGCCAGCAGCTTGGGCAGGGGGGCTGCAACTAATGAAAAACTGTTTTTT
12 | TRBJ2-7 | TRBV2 | few | NA | CASSGTAYEQYF | TGTGCCAGCAGTGGGACAGCCTACGAGCAGTACTTC
14 | TRBJ2-2 | TRBV7-2 | NA | NA | CASGVGPNTGELFF | TGTGCCAGCGGGGTGGGACCGAACACCGGGGAGCTGTTTTTT
11 | TRBJ1-1 | TRBV10-1 | NA | NA | CASPPNTEAFF | TGCGCCAGCCCCCCGAACACTGAAGCTTTCTTT
16 | TRBJ2-2 | TRBV10-3 | once | NA | CAISDRAAVGTGELFF | TGTGCCATCAGTGATAGGGCAGCAGTCGGAACCGGGGAGCTGTTTTTT
18 | TRBJ2-3 | TRBV7-9 | once | TRBD2 | CASSSARGLAGNTDTQYF | TGTGCCAGCAGCTCCGCCCGGGGCCTAGCGGGAAACACAGATACGCAGTATTTT
14 | TRBJ2-3 | TRBV30 | once | NA | CAWSRGLGTDTQYF | TGTGCCTGGAGCCGGGGGCTGGGCACAGATACGCAGTATTTT
13 | TRBJ1-2 | TRBV5-1 | NA | NA | CASSSQGEAGYTF | TGCGCCAGCAGCTCCCAGGGTGAAGCTGGCTACACCTTC
17 | TRBJ2-2 | TRBV6-1 | NA | NA | CASSAGLGGSNTGELFF | TGTGCCAGCAGTGCGGGACTGGGGGGATCGAACACCGGGGAGCTGTTTTTT
18 | TRBJ2-4 | TRBV7-8 | once | TRBD2 | CASSRPLAGVIAKNIQYF | TGTGCCAGCAGCCGACCTCTAGCGGGAGTGATAGCCAAAAACATTCAGTACTTC
14 | TRBJ2-3 | TRBV5-1 | NA | NA | CASRADPSTDTQYF | TGCGCCAGCAGGGCAGATCCGAGCACAGATACGCAGTATTTT
14 | TRBJ2-3 | TRBV9 | NA | TRBD1 | CASTRTGGSDTQYF | TGTGCCAGCACCAGGACAGGGGGTAGCGATACGCAGTATTTT
13 | TRBJ1-3 | TRBV19 | NA | NA | CASSVLTGNTIYF | TGTGCCAGTAGTGTCCTGACGGGAAACACCATATATTTT
13 | TRBJ2-7 | TRBV27 | NA | NA | CASSLFSHYEQYF | TGTGCCAGCAGTTTATTCTCCCACTACGAGCAGTACTTC
14 | TRBJ2-1 | TRBV7-2 | NA | TRBD2 | CASSLVGGPHEQFF | TGTGCCAGCAGCTTAGTGGGAGGGCCCCATGAGCAGTTCTTC
17 | TRBJ2-5 | TRBV28 | NA | NA | CASSGDRGRGVMETQYF | TGTGCCAGCAGTGGGGATCGGGGCAGGGGGGTTATGGAGACCCAGTACTTC
15 | TRBJ1-1 | TRBV2 | NA | TRBD1 | CASSVHGTENTEAFF | TGTGCCAGCAGTGTCCACGGGACAGAAAACACTGAAGCTTTCTTT
14 | TRBJ2-1 | TRBV6-6 | NA | TRBD2 | CASSYGLGRREQFF | TGTGCCAGCAGTTATGGACTAGGAAGGCGTGAGCAGTTCTTC
15 | TRBJ2-5 | TRBV7-9 | few | TRBD2 | CASSWGLAGGETQYF | TGTGCCAGCAGCTGGGGACTAGCGGGAGGGGAGACCCAGTACTTC
15 | TRBJ1-6 | TRBV27 | NA | TRBD1 | CASSLEGASNSPLHF | TGTGCCAGCAGTTTAGAGGGGGCGAGTAATTCACCCCTCCACTTT
14 | TRBJ2-5 | TRBV5-6 | NA | NA | CASRALGGEETQYF | TGTGCCAGCAGGGCTCTAGGCGGGGAAGAGACCCAGTACTTC
15 | TRBJ1-2 | TRBV6-9 | NA | TRBD1 | CASSYSDRGNYGYTF | TGTGCCAGCAGTTATAGCGACAGGGGGAACTATGGCTACACCTTC
17 | TRBJ2-3 | TRBV7-9 | NA | TRBD2 | CASSVRASGFGTDTQYF | TGTGCCAGCAGCGTGAGGGCTAGCGGGTTCGGCACAGATACGCAGTATTTT
17 | TRBJ2-6 | TRBV28 | NA | NA | CASSFFSGLSGANVLTF | TGTGCCAGCAGTTTCTTCTCGGGACTCTCTGGGGCCAACGTCCTGACTTTC
13 | TRBJ1-2 | TRBV19 | NA | NA | CASSILGVYGYTF | TGTGCCAGTAGTATCCTAGGAGTCTATGGCTACACCTTC
13 | TRBJ1-2 | TRBV2 | NA | NA | CASSGVLSGSYTF | TGTGCCAGCAGTGGGGTCCTTTCGGGGAGCTACACCTTC
16 | TRBJ2-3 | TRBV21-1 | once | NA | CASIKKWDILTDTQYF | TGTGCCAGCATCAAAAAGTGGGACATCCTCACAGATACGCAGTATTTT
14 | TRBJ1-4 | TRBV11-1 | once | NA | CASSLGGVDEKLFF | TGTGCCAGCAGCTTAGGGGGCGTAGATGAAAAACTGTTTTTT
13 | TRBJ2-7 | TRBV19 | NA | NA | CASSMVSSYEQYF | TGTGCCAGTAGTATGGTGAGCTCCTACGAGCAGTACTTC
13 | TRBJ1-2 | TRBV11-2 | NA | TRBD1 | CASSPQGHYGYTF | TGTGCCAGCAGCCCACAGGGGCACTATGGCTACACCTTC
14 | TRBJ2-3 | TRBV19 | NA | TRBD2 | CASSMTSSTDTQYF | TGTGCCAGTAGTATGACTAGCAGCACAGATACGCAGTATTTT